A selection of T cell receptor beta chains follows, all from one sample in a study. One entry per CDR3 protein, called by TCRdb with MiXCR from the RT-PCR reads. The sample contains approximately 720,000 distinct CDR3 sequences, approximately 14% of which appear only once. Input material: memory CD4+ T cells from blood. The receptors come from a female donor in good health, serving as a healthy control. The CDR3 runs from the conserved cysteine through the conserved F or W. D genes are given only for firm matches. Rows may omit the clone size; those that give it use once, few, many or a size class.

-,TRBD2,TRBV6-1,TRBJ2-1,TGTGCCAGCAGTGAGTCGAGCGGGAGACAGTTCTTC,CASSESSGRQFF
many,TRBD1,TRBV6-5,TRBJ2-7,TGTGCCAGCGGGACAGGGTCCTACGAGCAGTACTTC,CASGTGSYEQYF
few,-,TRBV7-2,TRBJ2-4,TGTGCCAGCAGCTTAGAACTAGCCAAAAACATTCAGTACTTC,CASSLELAKNIQYF
-,-,TRBV11-2,TRBJ1-5,TGTGCCAGCAGCTTGGTCCCTCGGCAGCCCCAGCATTTT,CASSLVPRQPQHF
few,-,TRBV29-1,TRBJ1-5,TGCAGCGTTTTGGCAGGGTATAGCAATCAGCCCCAGCATTTT,CSVLAGYSNQPQHF
few,TRBD1,TRBV5-1,TRBJ2-3,TGCGCCAGCAGCTCGGGACAGGTGGGGGATACGCAGTATTTT,CASSSGQVGDTQYF
-,TRBD2,TRBV5-6,TRBJ2-3,TGTGCCAGCAGCTTGTATTCGGCGGGAGGCCCCACAGATACGCAGTATTTT,CASSLYSAGGPTDTQYF
few,-,TRBV6-4,TRBJ2-7,TGTGCCAGCAGCCCTGTGGGAGGTTCATCGGGCGAGCAGTACTTC,CASSPVGGSSGEQYF
many,TRBD1,TRBV9,TRBJ1-2,TGTGCCAGCAGCGTTGACAGGGGGGATCGTGGCTACACCTTC,CASSVDRGDRGYTF
many,-,TRBV7-3,TRBJ2-3,TGTGCCAGCAGCTCCTCGGTGTCAGGGACCAATCGCGATACGCAGTATTTT,CASSSSVSGTNRDTQYF
many,TRBD2,TRBV11-2,TRBJ2-1,TGTGCCAGCAGCTTAGATTGGGCTAGCGGACACACCTCCTACAATGAGCAGTTCTTC,CASSLDWASGHTSYNEQFF
many,-,TRBV6-5,TRBJ1-3,TGTGCCAGCGGGAGAACAAACACCATATATTTT,CASGRTNTIYF
few,TRBD1,TRBV15,TRBJ2-6,TGTGCCACCAGCGGAAGGACAGGCACCAGCGTCCTGACTTTC,CATSGRTGTSVLTF